This TCR beta chain was identified in a study of blood T cells in healthy people across ages. Study background: There was about one barcoded beta molecule captured by template switching per two T cells.

Sample-barcoded 5' priming and a J-beta primer mix drove a second PCR of about 6 to 12 cycles. TCRdb used MiXCR to reprocess the 5' RACE reads, holding one entry per CDR3 protein. The sample contains about 780,000 distinct CDR3 sequences, about half of which appear only once. The V segment lost 6 bases and the J segment 0 bases; nucleotides outside the gene matches: 9. The CDR3 totals 16 residues. Germline V gives CDR1 MNHEY, CDR2 SMNVEV (reference sequence). This clonotype was seen only a few times. The antigen remains undetermined. Notes on the study in general: Researchers said unsorted PBMCs prevented a conclusive naive versus antigen-experienced comparison. The diversity estimates, figures obtained from one million T cells, were considered underestimates.

This TCR was recovered from an elderly man in good health. The chain is built from TRBV27 and TRBJ2-3, with 7 nucleotides matching TRBD2. The sequencing input was blood. CDR3: CASSSLAGTSTDTQYF. CDR3 DNA: TGTGCCAGCAGCTCCTTAGCGGGTACTAGCACAGATACGCAGTATTTT.